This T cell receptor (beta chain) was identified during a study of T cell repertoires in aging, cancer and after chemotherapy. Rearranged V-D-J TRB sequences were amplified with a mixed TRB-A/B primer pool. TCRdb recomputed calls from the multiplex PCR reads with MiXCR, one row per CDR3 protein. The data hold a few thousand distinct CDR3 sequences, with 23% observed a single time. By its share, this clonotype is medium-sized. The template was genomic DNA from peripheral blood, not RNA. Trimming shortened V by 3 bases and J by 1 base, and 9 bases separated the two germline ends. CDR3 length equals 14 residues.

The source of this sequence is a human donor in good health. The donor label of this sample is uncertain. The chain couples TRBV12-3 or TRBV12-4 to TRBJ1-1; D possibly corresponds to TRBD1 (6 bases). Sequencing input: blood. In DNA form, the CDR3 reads TGTGCCAGCAGTTTTACAGGGTCGAACACTGAAGCTTTCTTT. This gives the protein CASSFTGSNTEAFF.